This T cell receptor beta chain was found in a study of T cell responses to AZD1222 COVID-19 vaccine (dated by TCRdb to 2020 to 2023). A note on the overall study: TCR sequencing covered more than 230 trial participants: 200 to 210 given two doses of AZD1222 and 26 given two doses of MenACWY control vaccine. Trial participants were enrolled by age into 18-55, 56-69 and 70-plus year subgroups, with about 150, 27 and 61 TCR-sequenced participants respectively.

The full study reports these points: A significant rise in spike-specific TCR breadth and depth was observed after two AZD1222 doses relative to day 0 and relative to MenACWY recipients. The 56-69-year group was small, and its depth increase did not reach significance, likely because of low power. Conclusions about previously exposed vaccinees were limited because only a handful of AZD1222 recipients were SARS-CoV-2 seropositive at baseline. Most participants were white British and females outnumbered males, and the authors suggested that clonal diversity may have been underestimated. The whole spike protein was spanned by vaccine-associated CD4 TCRs, and dominant responses were seen in regions 160-218 and 743-854. Because no samples from the day 14 peak response were available, repertoires could be characterized only after the peak T cell response. Reportedly, close to half of the unique spike-specific TCRs recognized epitopes lying outside the regions that are mutated in the B.1.351 and B.1.1.7 variants.

A word on this clone: Its cognate antigen has yet to be identified. No base quality information exists; no much larger clone differs at one position.

The time point label of this sample denotes: about 28 days (+/-7) after the second vaccine dose. AZD1222 recipients given second doses at about 4 weeks or at about 12 weeks were pooled, since spike-specific TCR depth and breadth were not found to differ between the two schedules. Vaccinee samples came from UK trials COV001 and COV002, including a single-blind randomized controlled phase 2/3 trial of AZD1222 (ChAdOx1 nCoV-19) in healthy adults. For TCRbeta chain sequencing, PBMC samples were collected from trial participants at day 0 and at day 28 after the second dose. The CDR3 regions of human TCRbeta chains were analyzed by immunosequencing. As for the authors' bioinformatics: Repertoire TCRs were matched against a reference library of SARS-CoV-2-specific TCRs generated with the MIRA antigen-specificity platform. Breadth was defined as the fraction of unique TCRs that were SARS-CoV-2-associated. Depth was defined as the fraction of total T cells that were SARS-CoV-2-associated. Using the MIRA data, each spike-specific TCR was assigned both to the spike region to which the TCR was reactive and to a CD4 or CD8 class. Log10-transformed breadth and depth values were compared by one-way ANOVA with Sidak's multiple comparisons tests. Entries here come from immuneACCESS through TCRdb and include only in-frame sequences with V and J called. Some clones fail to appear in such tables; in the studies checked, an unresolved V gene covers under half of the shortfall, and the cause of the remainder is unknown. V, J and clone size reflect that table, while D and trimming were determined from the DNA. The sample has around 150,000 clones on record, approximately 92% of them singletons. The ten largest clones take up approximately 3% of the sample.

Cut back by 4 bases and 2 bases, the V and J ends lie 12 bases apart. Per the germline V gene (reference sequence), LNHDA is the CDR1 and SQIVND is the CDR2. Inclusive of the bounding cysteine and phenylalanine, the CDR3 is 15 residues long. Of all the DNA, just the CDR3 is kept, 45 bases in frame from base 1. Here the sequenced sample was peripheral blood, taken 28 days after the second AZD1222 dose. The sequence is built from TRBV19 and TRBJ1-5; no D gene is confidently identified. This receptor was identified in an adult who received the AZD1222 COVID-19 vaccine. The DNA reads as follows: TGTGCCAGTAGTACGCCGAATTCCGGCAATCAGCCCCAGCATTTT. Its protein reads: CASSTPNSGNQPQHF.